Listed here are 8 T cell receptor beta chains from one sample, sequenced in a study of human CD8 memory T cell subsets. It was UMI-labeled 5' RACE by which the TCR beta libraries were made. Each CDR3 protein gets one entry in TCRdb, which reprocessed the 5' RACE reads and gives no DNA. This table lists about 6,200 distinct CDR3 sequences. Sequencing input: CD8+ effector memory T cells (TEM) sorted from PBMCs. As to subset: effector memory CD8 T cells, CCR7- CD45RO+ CD95+. Receptors originate from a human donor in good health.

This clonotype is deemed medium-sized by its frequency. The V gene is TRBV20-1, the J gene TRBJ1-5; checking the TCRdb D call of TRBD1 is not possible without DNA. Germline values: CDR1 DFQATT, CDR2 SNEGSKA (reference sequence). The CDR3 loop spans 14 amino acids. CDR3 protein: CSASSGRSGQPQHF.

The V call is TRBV7-9, the J call TRBJ2-1; TCRdb proposes TRBD2, but this gene call is untestable without DNA. CDR1 SEHNR and CDR2 FQNEAQ come from the germline V gene (reference sequence). The CDR3 is 13 residues long. CDR3 sequence reads: CASSLLIRGEQFF. The whole variable domain, remainder taken from reference TRBV7-9 and TRBJ2-1, is DTGVSQNPRHKITKRGQNVTFRCDPISEHNRLYWYRQTLGQGPEFLTYFQNEAQLEKSRLLSDRFSAERPKGSFSTLEIQRTEQGDSAMYLCASSLLIRGEQFFGPGTRLTVL.

The rearrangement joins TRBV4-1 to TRBJ1-1; without DNA, the TCRdb call of TRBD1 cannot be checked. Germline CDR1 and CDR2: MGHRA and YSYEKL. The CDR3 has 15 amino acids. CDR3 sequence: CASSVTGTGGTEAFF.

This chain uses TRBV4-1 with TRBJ2-1; TCRdb names TRBD1, which stays unverified in the absence of DNA. Per germline, CDR1 MGHRA and CDR2 YSYEKL. There are 17 residues in the CDR3. The CDR3: CASSQTSRTSSYNEQFF.

The chain's CDR3 is CASSPIQGRITEAFF. The V gene is TRBV27, the J gene TRBJ1-1; TCRdb outputs TRBD1, but without DNA this stays unchecked. The length of the CDR3 is 15 residues. CDR1 MNHEY and CDR2 SMNVEV come from the germline V gene (reference sequence).

The genes are TRBV6-2 or TRBV6-3 and TRBJ2-3; TCRdb proposes TRBD1, but this gene call is untestable without DNA. Germline CDR1 and CDR2: MNHEY and SVGEGT. CDR3 length: 15 amino acids. CDR3 sequence reads: CASSYLGTGPDTQYF.

This chain joins TRBV10-3 and TRBJ2-1. The length of the CDR3 is 14 residues. Germline V gives CDR1 ENHRY, CDR2 SYGVKD. CDR3 in amino acids: CAISESFDYNEQFF.

This rearrangement joins TRBV12-3 or TRBV12-4 to TRBJ2-7. CDR3 size: 14 residues. Here the CDR3 reads CASSWTQHWFEQYF.